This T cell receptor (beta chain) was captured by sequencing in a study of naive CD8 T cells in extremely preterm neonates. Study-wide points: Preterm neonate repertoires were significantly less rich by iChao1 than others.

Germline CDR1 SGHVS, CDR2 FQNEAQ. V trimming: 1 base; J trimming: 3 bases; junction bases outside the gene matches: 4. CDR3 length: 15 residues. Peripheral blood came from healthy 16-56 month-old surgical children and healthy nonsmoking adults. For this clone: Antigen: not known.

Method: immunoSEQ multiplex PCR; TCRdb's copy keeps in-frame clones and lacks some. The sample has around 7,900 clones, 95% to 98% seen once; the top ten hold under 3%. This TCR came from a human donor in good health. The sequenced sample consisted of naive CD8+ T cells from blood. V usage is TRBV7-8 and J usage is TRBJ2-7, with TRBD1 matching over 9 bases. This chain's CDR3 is CASSLGRTGVYEQYV. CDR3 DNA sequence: TGTGCCAGCAGCTTAGGACGGACAGGGGTCTACGAGCAGTACGTC.